This T cell receptor (beta chain) was sequenced in a study of blood T cell repertoires in COVID-19. CDR1 and CDR2 from the germline V gene are SGHTA and FQGTGA. CDR3 length: 15 amino acids. V lost 5 bases and J lost 5; bases outside the gene matches: 11. Produced via immunoSEQ multiplex PCR; TCRdb's table is partial and in-frame only. The sample has 250,000 or so clones; 86% are singletons. Sequenced material: PBMCs or T cells enriched from blood (not recorded which). The chain couples TRBV7-3 to TRBJ2-5; 7 bases are a match to TRBD1. The sequence was collected from a woman younger than 30 who had recovered from COVID-19. CDR3 amino acids: CASSATGAKMETQYF. In nucleotides, the CDR3 is TGTGCCAGCAGCGCCACAGGGGCGAAGATGGAGACCCAGTACTTC.